The following is a T cell receptor (beta chain) sequence with its context. The record originates from a study of T cells expressing NK-cell markers. Beta-chain TCR cDNA was generated via 5'RACE template switching with UMIs. TCRdb derives one entry per CDR3 protein from the 5' RACE reads, leaving out DNA. This specimen shows about 160,000 distinct CDR3 sequences; the ten leading clones hold roughly 20%. The CDR3 extends over 16 amino acids. This TCR came from a woman aged 18-70 years in good health. The sample taken for sequencing was blood T cells: a sorted CD56 or NKG2C T cell subset, CD4+ or CD8+ T cells, or bulk PBMC T cells (not recorded which). The J gene is TRBJ2-3, the V gene TRBV12-3 or TRBV12-4; with no DNA, the TCRdb D assignment of TRBD2 cannot be verified. CDR3 residues: CASSERTSGATDTQYF.